This TCR beta chain was found in a study of cytomegalovirus exposure and HLA in healthy donors. Study-wide points: As a later analysis showed, several of the most significant clusters appeared to be linked to common viral pathogens. Presence/absence analyses supposed approximately even sequencing depth among donors.

Healthy individuals who donated bone marrow served as the donors. Sampled while nominally healthy, donors likely had unrecorded immune exposures. With respect to this clone: The antigen remains undetermined.

Use of 60 Vbeta and 13 Jbeta primers characterized the PCR. TCRdb keeps only in-frame clones here, not all; method: immunoSEQ multiplex PCR. Found here are roughly 150,000 clones, 65% to 85% of them singletons; the top ten hold under 2%. Specimen: PBMCs. The clonotype originates from a woman under 30 in good health and CMV-seronegative.

The DNA for the CDR3 is TGCGCCAGCAGCTTTGGGCAGGGGATAGATACGCAGTATTTT. Its protein is CASSFGQGIDTQYF. The V gene is TRBV5-1, the J gene TRBJ2-3; D may be TRBD1 (6 bases). Trimming shortened V by 2 bases and J by 5 bases, and 12 bases separated the two germline ends. This CDR3 is 14 amino acids long. Looked up from germline, CDR1 is SGHRS and CDR2 is YFSETQ.